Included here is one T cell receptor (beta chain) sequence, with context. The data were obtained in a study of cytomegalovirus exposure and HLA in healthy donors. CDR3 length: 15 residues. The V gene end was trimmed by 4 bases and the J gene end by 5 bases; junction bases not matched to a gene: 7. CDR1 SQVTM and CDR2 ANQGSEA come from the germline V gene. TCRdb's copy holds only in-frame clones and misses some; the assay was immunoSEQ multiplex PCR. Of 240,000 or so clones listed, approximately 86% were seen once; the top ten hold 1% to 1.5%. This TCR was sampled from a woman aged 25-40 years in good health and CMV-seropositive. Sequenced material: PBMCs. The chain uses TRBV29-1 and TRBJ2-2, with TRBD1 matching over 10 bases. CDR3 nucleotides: TGCAGCGTTGGGTCCGGGACAGGGGTAACCGGGGAGCTGTTTTTT. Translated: CSVGSGTGVTGELFF.